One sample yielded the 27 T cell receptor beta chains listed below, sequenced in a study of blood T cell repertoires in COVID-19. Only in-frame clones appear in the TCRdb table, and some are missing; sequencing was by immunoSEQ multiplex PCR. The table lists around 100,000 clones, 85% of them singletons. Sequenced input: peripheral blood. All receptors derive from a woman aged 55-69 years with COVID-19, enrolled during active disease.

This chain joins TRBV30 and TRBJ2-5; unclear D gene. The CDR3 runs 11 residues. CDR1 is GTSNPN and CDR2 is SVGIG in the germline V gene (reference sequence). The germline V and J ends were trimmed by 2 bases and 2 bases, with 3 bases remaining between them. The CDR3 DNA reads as TGTGCCTGGAGTCTGCAAGAGACCCAGTACTTC. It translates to CAWSLQETQYF. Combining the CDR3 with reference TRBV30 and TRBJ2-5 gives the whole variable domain SQTIHQWPATLVQPVGSPLSLECTVEGTSNPNLYWYRQAAGRGLQLLFYSVGIGQISSEVPQNLSASRPQDRQFILSSKKLLLSDSGFYLCAWSLQETQYFGPGTRLLVL.

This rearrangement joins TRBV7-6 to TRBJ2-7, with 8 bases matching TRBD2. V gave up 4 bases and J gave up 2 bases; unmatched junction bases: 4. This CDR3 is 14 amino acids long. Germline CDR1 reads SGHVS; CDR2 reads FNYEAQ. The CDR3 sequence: CASSSWGLAYEQYF. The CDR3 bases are TGTGCCAGCAGCTCCTGGGGACTAGCCTACGAGCAGTACTTC.

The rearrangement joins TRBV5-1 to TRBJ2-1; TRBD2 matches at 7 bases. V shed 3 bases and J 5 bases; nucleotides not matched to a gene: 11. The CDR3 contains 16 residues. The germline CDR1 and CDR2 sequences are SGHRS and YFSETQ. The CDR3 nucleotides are TGCGCCAGCAGCTCCTCAGCGGGGAAGTTCAACAATGAGCAGTTCTTC. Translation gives CASSSSAGKFNNEQFF.

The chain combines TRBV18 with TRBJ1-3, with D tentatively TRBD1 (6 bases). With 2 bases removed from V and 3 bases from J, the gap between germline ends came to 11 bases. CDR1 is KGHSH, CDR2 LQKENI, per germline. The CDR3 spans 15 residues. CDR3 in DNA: TGTGCCAGCTCACCAGCAGGGGAGAGTGGAAACACCATATATTTT. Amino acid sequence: CASSPAGESGNTIYF.

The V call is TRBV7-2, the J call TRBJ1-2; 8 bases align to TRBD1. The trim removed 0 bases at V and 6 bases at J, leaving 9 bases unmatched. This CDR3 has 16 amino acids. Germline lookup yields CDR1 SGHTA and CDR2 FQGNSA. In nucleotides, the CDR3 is TGTGCCAGCAGCTTAGCCCATGACAGGGGAGAGAATGGCTACACCTTC. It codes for CASSLAHDRGENGYTF.

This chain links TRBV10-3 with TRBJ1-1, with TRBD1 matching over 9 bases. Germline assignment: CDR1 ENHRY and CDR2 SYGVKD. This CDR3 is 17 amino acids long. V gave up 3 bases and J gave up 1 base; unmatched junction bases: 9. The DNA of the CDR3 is TGTGCCATCAGTGAATTTTCGGGACAGGGAGGGAACACTGAAGCTTTCTTT. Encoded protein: CAISEFSGQGGNTEAFF.

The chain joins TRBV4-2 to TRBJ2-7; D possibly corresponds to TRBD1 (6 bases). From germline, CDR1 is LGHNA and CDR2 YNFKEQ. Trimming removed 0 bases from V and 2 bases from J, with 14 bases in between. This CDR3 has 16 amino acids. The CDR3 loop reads CASSQDSSDRPYEQYF. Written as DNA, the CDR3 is TGTGCCAGCAGCCAAGATAGTAGTGACAGGCCCTACGAGCAGTACTTC.

The CDR3 sequence is CASSSWPSGGASEQYF. The CDR3 region has the DNA TGTGCCAGCAGCTCCTGGCCCAGCGGGGGGGCCAGCGAGCAGTACTTC. The rearrangement joins TRBV5-6 to TRBJ2-7, with 10 bases aligning to TRBD2. Trimming removed 3 bases from V and 6 bases from J; junction bases left unmatched: 12. The CDR3 consists of 16 residues. Germline V gives CDR1 SGHDT, CDR2 YYEEEE.

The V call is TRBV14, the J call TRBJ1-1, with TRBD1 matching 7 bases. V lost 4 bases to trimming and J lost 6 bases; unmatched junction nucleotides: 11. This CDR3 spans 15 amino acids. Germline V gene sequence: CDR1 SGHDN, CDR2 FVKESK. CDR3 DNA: TGTGCCAGCAGCCTACTGTCACAGGGGCGGTCTGAAGCTTTCTTT. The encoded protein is CASSLLSQGRSEAFF.

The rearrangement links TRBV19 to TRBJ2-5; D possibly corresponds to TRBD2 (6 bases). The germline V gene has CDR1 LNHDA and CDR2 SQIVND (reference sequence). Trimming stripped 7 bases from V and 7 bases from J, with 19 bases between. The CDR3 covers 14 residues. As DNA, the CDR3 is TGTGCCAGTACCGGGGGACCTACTTCTCGGACCCAGTACTTC. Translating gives CASTGGPTSRTQYF.

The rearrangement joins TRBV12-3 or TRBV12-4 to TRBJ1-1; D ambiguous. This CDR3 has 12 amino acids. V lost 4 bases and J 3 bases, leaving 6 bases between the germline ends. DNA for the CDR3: TGTGCCAGCAGTTCGGTATACACTGAAGCTTTCTTT. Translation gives CASSSVYTEAFF.

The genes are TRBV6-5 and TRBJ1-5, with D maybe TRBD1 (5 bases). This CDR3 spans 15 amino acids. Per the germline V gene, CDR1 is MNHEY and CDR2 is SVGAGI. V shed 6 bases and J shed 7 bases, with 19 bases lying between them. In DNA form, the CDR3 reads TGTGCCAGCAGCATGGGGGGGGGATCTGGACAGCCCCAGCATTTT. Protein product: CASSMGGGSGQPQHF.

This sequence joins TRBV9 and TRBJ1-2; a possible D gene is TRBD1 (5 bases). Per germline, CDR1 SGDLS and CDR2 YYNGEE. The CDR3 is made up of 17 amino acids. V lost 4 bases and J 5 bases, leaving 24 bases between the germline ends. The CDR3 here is CASSPFLSQGGVYGYTF. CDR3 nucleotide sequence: TGTGCCAGCAGCCCCTTTCTTTCGCAGGGAGGAGTGTATGGCTACACCTTC.

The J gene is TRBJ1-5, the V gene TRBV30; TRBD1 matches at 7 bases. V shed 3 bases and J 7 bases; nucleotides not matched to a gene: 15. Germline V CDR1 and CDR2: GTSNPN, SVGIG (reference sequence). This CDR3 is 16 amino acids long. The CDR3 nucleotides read TGTGCCTGGAGCGTGGGACAGCCCCTCCGGGCACAGCCCCAGCATTTT. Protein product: CAWSVGQPLRAQPQHF.

CDR3 sequence: CASSLRTGEGDTQYF. CDR3 nucleotides: TGTGCCAGCAGCTTACGGACAGGGGAGGGGGATACGCAGTATTTT. This chain uses TRBV7-2 with TRBJ2-3, with 9 bases that match TRBD1. CDR3 length equals 15 residues. The V and J ends lost 2 bases and 6 bases, in that order; junction bases with no gene match: 6. CDR1 and CDR2 from the germline V gene are SGHTA and FQGNSA.

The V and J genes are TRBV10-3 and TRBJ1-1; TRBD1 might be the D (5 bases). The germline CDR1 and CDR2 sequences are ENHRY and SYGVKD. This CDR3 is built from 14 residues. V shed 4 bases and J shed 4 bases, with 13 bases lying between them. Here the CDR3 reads CAISVAGDATEAFF. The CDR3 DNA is TGTGCCATCAGTGTGGCGGGGGACGCCACTGAAGCTTTCTTT.

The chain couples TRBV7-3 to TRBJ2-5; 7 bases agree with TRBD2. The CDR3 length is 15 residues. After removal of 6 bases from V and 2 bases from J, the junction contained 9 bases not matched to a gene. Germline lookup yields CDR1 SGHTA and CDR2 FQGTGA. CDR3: CASSLEGTIQETQYF. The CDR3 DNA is TGTGCCAGCAGTTTAGAGGGGACTATACAAGAGACCCAGTACTTC.

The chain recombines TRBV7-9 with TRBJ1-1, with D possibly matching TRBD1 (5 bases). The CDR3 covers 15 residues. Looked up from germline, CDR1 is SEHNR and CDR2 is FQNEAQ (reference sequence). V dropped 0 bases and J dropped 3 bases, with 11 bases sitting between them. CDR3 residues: CASSLAGGGDTEAFF. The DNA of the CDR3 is TGTGCCAGCAGCTTAGCGGGCGGGGGAGACACTGAAGCTTTCTTT.

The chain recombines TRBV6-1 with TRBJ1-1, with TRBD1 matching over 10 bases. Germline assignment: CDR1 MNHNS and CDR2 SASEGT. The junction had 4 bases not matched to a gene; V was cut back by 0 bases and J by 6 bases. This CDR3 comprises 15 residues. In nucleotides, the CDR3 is TGTGCCAGCAGTGAAGCGGGACAGGGGCGCGCTGAAGCTTTCTTT. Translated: CASSEAGQGRAEAFF.

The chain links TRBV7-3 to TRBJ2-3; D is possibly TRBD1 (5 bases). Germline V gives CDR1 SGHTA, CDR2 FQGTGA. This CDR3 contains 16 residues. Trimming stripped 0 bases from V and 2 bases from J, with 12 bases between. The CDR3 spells CASSLTMGRDTDTQYF. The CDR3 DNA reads TGTGCCAGCAGCTTAACGATGGGCAGGGACACAGATACGCAGTATTTT.

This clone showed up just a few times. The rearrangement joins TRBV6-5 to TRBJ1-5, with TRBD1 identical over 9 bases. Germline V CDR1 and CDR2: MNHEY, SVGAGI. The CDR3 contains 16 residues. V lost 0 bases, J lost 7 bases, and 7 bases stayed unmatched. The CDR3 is CASSYSRTGGLQPQHF. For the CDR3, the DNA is TGTGCCAGCAGTTACTCGCGCACAGGGGGCTTACAGCCCCAGCATTTT.

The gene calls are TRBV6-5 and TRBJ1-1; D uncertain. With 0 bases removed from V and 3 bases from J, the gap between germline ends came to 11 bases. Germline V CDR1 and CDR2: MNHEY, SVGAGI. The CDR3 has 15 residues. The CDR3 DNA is TGTGCCAGCAGTTACTCCCTTTTCCGAGACACTGAAGCTTTCTTT. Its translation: CASSYSLFRDTEAFF.

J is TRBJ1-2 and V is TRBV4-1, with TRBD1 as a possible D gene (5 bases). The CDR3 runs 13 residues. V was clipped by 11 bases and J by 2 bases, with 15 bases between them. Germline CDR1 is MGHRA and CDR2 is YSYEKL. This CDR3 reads CAGGTGGNYGYTF. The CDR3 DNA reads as TGCGCCGGAGGGACGGGAGGAAACTATGGCTACACCTTC.

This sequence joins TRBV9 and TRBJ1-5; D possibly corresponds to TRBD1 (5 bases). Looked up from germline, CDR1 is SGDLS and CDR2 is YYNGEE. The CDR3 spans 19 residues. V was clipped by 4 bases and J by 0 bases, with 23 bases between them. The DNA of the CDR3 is TGTGCCAGCAGCCCCCAGGTGCAGGGCGCAAACTATAGCAATCAGCCCCAGCATTTT. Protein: CASSPQVQGANYSNQPQHF.

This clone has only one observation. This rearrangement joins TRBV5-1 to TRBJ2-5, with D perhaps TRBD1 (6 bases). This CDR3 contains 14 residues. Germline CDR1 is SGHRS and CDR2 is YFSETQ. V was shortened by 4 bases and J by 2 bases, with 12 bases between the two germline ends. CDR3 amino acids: CASSQGTRQETQYF. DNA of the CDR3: TGCGCCAGCAGCCAAGGGACACGACAAGAGACCCAGTACTTC.

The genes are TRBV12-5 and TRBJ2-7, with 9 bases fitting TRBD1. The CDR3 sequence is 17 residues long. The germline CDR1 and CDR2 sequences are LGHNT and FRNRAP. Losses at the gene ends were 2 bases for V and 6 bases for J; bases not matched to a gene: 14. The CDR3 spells CASGLPTGQGRFVEQYF. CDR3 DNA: TGTGCTAGTGGTTTGCCGACGGGACAGGGCAGGTTTGTCGAGCAGTACTTC. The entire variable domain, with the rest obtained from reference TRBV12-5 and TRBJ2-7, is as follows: DARVTQTPRHKVTEMGQEVTMRCQPILGHNTVFWYRQTMMQGLELLAYFRNRAPLDDSGMPKDRFSAEMPDATLATLKIQPSEPRDSAVYFCASGLPTGQGRFVEQYFGPGTRLTVT.

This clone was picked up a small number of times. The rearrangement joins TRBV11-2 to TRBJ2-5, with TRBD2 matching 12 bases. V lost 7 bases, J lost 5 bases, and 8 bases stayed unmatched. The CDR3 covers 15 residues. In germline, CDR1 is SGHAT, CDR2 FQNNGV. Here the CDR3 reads CASTPPSGGGETQYF. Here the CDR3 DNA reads TGTGCCAGCACCCCTCCTAGCGGGGGGGGTGAGACCCAGTACTTC.